The 30 T cell receptor beta chains reported below all come from one sample, sequenced in a study of preoperative IRX-2 immunotherapy in early breast cancer. The treatment here: preoperative locoregional IRX-2 cytokine immunotherapy. Clones were read by immunoSEQ multiplex PCR, and TCRdb kept only the in-frame ones, dropping some. The sample carries over 55,000 clones, approximately 94% recorded once. Sample acquisition took place from a patient treated with IRX-2 immunotherapy. The receptor set was obtained from a human donor with breast cancer.

The chain employs TRBV9 and TRBJ1-3; D might be TRBD1 (5 bases). In germline, CDR1 is SGDLS, CDR2 YYNGEE. V shed 4 bases and J shed 0 bases, with 14 bases lying between them. This CDR3 has 16 residues. The CDR3 loop is CASSLFGADSGNTIYF. In nucleotides, the CDR3 is TGTGCCAGCAGCTTATTCGGGGCCGACTCTGGAAACACCATATATTTT.

The V call is TRBV4-2, the J call TRBJ2-7; D is unresolved. This CDR3 comprises 12 residues. Trimming stripped 4 bases from V and 3 bases from J, with 7 bases between. Per the germline V gene, CDR1 is LGHNA and CDR2 is YNFKEQ. DNA for the CDR3: TGTGCCAGCAGCCTAACAGTCTACGAGCAGTACTTC. Residues: CASSLTVYEQYF.

The V gene is TRBV18, the J gene TRBJ1-6; D unresolved. The CDR3 is 15 amino acids. The ends were cut back, 0 bases at V and 5 bases at J, with 8 bases in the middle. Germline CDR1 KGHSH, CDR2 LQKENI. The chain's CDR3 is CASSPPRVDNSPLHF. The CDR3 region has the DNA TGTGCCAGCTCACCACCGCGGGTGGATAATTCACCCCTCCACTTT.

This rearrangement joins TRBV4-2 to TRBJ2-4; D is perhaps TRBD1 (5 bases). CDR1 and CDR2 (germline): LGHNA, YNFKEQ. V dropped 3 bases and J dropped 0 bases, with 15 bases sitting between them. CDR3 length: 17 amino acids. In DNA form, the CDR3 reads TGTGCCAGCAGCCACGGACACACCAACAGAGCCAAAAACATTCAGTACTTC. Protein: CASSHGHTNRAKNIQYF.

This clone was seen once. The chain is built from TRBV11-2 and TRBJ2-7; D is possibly TRBD1 (5 bases). V lost 6 bases and J 2 bases, leaving 20 bases between the germline ends. The CDR3 length is 16 residues. Germline V gives CDR1 SGHAT, CDR2 FQNNGV. CDR3 protein: CASRHLSRGVTYEQYF. In nucleotides, the CDR3 is TGTGCCAGCAGACACCTTTCTAGGGGCGTGACCTACGAGCAGTACTTC.

The chain links TRBV6-6 to TRBJ1-5; D not resolved. The V and J ends lost 0 bases and 5 bases respectively, with 14 bases between them. The germline gives CDR1 MNHNY, CDR2 SVGAGI (reference sequence). The CDR3 covers 16 residues. The CDR3 is CASSYSGSHFHQPQHF. CDR3 in DNA: TGTGCCAGCAGTTACTCGGGCAGCCATTTCCATCAGCCCCAGCATTTT.

This sequence joins TRBV5-1 and TRBJ1-1, with D tentatively TRBD1 (6 bases). V was clipped by 5 bases and J by 3 bases, with 14 bases between them. Germline loops: CDR1 SGHRS, CDR2 YFSETQ. This CDR3 contains 14 residues. The CDR3 DNA follows: TGCGCCAGCAGTGCGCTAGCAGGGGACACTGAAGCTTTCTTT. Translated: CASSALAGDTEAFF. Filled out from reference TRBV5-1 and TRBJ1-1, the complete variable domain reads KAGVTQTPRYLIKTRGQQVTLSCSPISGHRSVSWYQQTPGQGLQFLFEYFSETQRNKGNFPGRFSGRQFSNSRSEMNVSTLELGDSALYLCASSALAGDTEAFFGQGTRLTVV.

This clone has a handful of counts. The chain combines TRBV14 with TRBJ1-2, with D uncertain. The CDR3 totals 14 residues. V was shortened by 1 base and J by 3 bases, with 9 bases between the two germline ends. Germline assignment: CDR1 SGHDN and CDR2 FVKESK. The CDR3 bases are TGTGCCAGCAGCCAAGTTACCGAGCACTATGGCTACACCTTC. This gives the protein CASSQVTEHYGYTF.

The chain employs TRBV6-5 and TRBJ1-2, with D hard to call. V lost 5 bases, J lost 8 bases, and 12 bases lay in between. CDR1 is MNHEY and CDR2 is SVGAGI in the germline V gene. This CDR3 has 12 residues. CDR3 loop: CASSKSATGYTF. CDR3 in DNA: TGTGCCAGCAGTAAATCCGCGACGGGCTACACCTTC.

The chain employs TRBV7-8 and TRBJ1-3; D is uncertain. The CDR3 contains 14 residues. With 0 bases removed from V and 4 bases from J, the gap between germline ends came to 7 bases. Germline V CDR1 and CDR2: SGHVS, FQNEAQ. In DNA form, the CDR3 reads TGTGCCAGCAGCTTAGCGAGTTCCGGAAACACCATATATTTT. This sequence encodes CASSLASSGNTIYF.

The chain carries TRBV5-4 and TRBJ1-1; a possible D gene is TRBD1 (6 bases). The V gene lost 4 bases and the J gene lost 2 bases, with 9 bases spanning the gap. The CDR3 is 13 residues long. CDR1 SGHNT and CDR2 YYREEE come from the germline V gene (reference sequence). CDR3 region: CASSRQVNTEAFF. CDR3 in DNA: TGTGCCAGCAGCCGACAGGTTAACACTGAAGCTTTCTTT.

This clone was seen a single time. V and J are TRBV19 and TRBJ2-5, with 11 bases identical to TRBD2. Trimming removed 4 bases from V and 4 bases from J; junction bases left unmatched: 2. This CDR3 contains 14 residues. Germline V gene data show CDR1 as LNHDA and CDR2 as SQIVND (reference sequence). The CDR3 here is CASSRGTSGETQYF. The CDR3 nucleotides are TGTGCCAGTAGTAGAGGGACTAGCGGAGAGACCCAGTACTTC. Looking up the rest from reference TRBV19 and TRBJ2-5 gives the full variable domain: DGGITQSPKYLFRKEGQNVTLSCEQNLNHDAMYWYRQDPGQGLRLIYYSQIVNDFQKGDIAEGYSVSREKKESFPLTVTSAQKNPTAFYLCASSRGTSGETQYFGPGTRLLVL.

V is TRBV30 and J is TRBJ2-2, with TRBD2 identical over 15 bases. The germline CDR1 and CDR2 sequences are GTSNPN and SVGIG (reference sequence). The CDR3 totals 19 residues. V was clipped by 0 bases and J by 5 bases; unmatched bases: 10. CDR3 coding DNA: TGTGCCTGGAGTGTAACTCTTGTGGGGACTAGCGGGAGGACCGGGGAGCTGTTTTTT. It specifies CAWSVTLVGTSGRTGELFF. The full variable domain, its missing parts supplied by reference TRBV30 and TRBJ2-2, is SQTIHQWPATLVQPVGSPLSLECTVEGTSNPNLYWYRQAAGRGLQLLFYSVGIGQISSEVPQNLSASRPQDRQFILSSKKLLLSDSGFYLCAWSVTLVGTSGRTGELFFGEGSRLTVL.

This chain connects TRBV7-9 to TRBJ2-2, with D hard to call. CDR3 length: 13 residues. Germline loops: CDR1 SEHNR, CDR2 FQNEAQ (reference sequence). The V end was cut by 4 bases, the J end by 5 bases, with 8 bases between. The CDR3 coding sequence is TGTGCCAGCAGCTCCCCCGGGACCGGGGAGCTGTTTTTT. Residues: CASSSPGTGELFF.

The rearrangement joins TRBV28 to TRBJ2-7; D unresolved. The V gene lost 4 bases and the J gene lost 2 bases, with 9 bases spanning the gap. The CDR3 consists of 13 residues. Germline CDR1 is MDHEN and CDR2 is SYDVKM. CDR3 in DNA: TGTGCCAGCAGTTACGTGGTTACCTACGAGCAGTACTTC. Protein: CASSYVVTYEQYF.

For this clone: A read error may produce the germline difference seen at one junction end. This chain connects TRBV7-3 to TRBJ2-5; D gene uncertain. Germline V gene lookup returns CDR1 SGHTA and CDR2 FQGTGA. CDR3 size: 16 residues. Written as DNA, the CDR3 is TGCGCCAGCAGCCAACTCTCGGGTATTTACCAAGAGACCCAGTACTTC. Translation: CASSQLSGIYQETQYF.

The count of this clone is one. Compared with germline, one end of the junction differs, possibly owing to a read error. V usage is TRBV25-1 and J usage is TRBJ2-7, with 10 bases lining up with TRBD2. CDR1 is MGHDK, CDR2 SYGVNS, per germline. This CDR3 has 16 amino acids. The CDR3 region has the DNA TGTGCCAGCAGTGAATCTAGCGGGAGTTTTCGCTACAAGCAGTACTTC. It yields the protein CASSESSGSFRYKQYF.

The chain combines TRBV9 with TRBJ1-6; 7 positions agree with TRBD1. There are 14 residues in the CDR3. J lost 9 bases, V lost 3 bases, and 6 bases had no gene match. Looked up from germline, CDR1 is SGDLS and CDR2 is YYNGEE. The CDR3: CASSGRQGGSPLHF. The CDR3 nucleotides are TGTGCCAGCAGCGGCAGACAGGGTGGTTCACCCCTCCACTTT.

The chain joins TRBV4-3 to TRBJ2-7; D is undetermined. Germline assignment: CDR1 LGHNA and CDR2 YSLEER. V was clipped by 1 base and J by 4 bases, with 8 bases between them. The CDR3 length is 13 residues. The CDR3 sequence is CASSQAWGYEQYF. In DNA form, the CDR3 reads TGCGCCAGCAGCCAAGCTTGGGGTTACGAGCAGTACTTC.

The chain combines TRBV6-1 with TRBJ2-7, with 11 bases fitting TRBD2. The CDR3 runs to 16 residues. Germline assignment: CDR1 MNHNS and CDR2 SASEGT. The V segment lost 2 bases and the J segment 2 bases; nucleotides outside the gene matches: 5. CDR3 sequence (DNA): TGTGCCAGCAGTGAATGGGAACTAGCGGGGGCCTACGAGCAGTACTTC. Encoded protein: CASSEWELAGAYEQYF.

The V call is TRBV28, the J call TRBJ2-1; 8 positions agree with TRBD2. The V gene end was trimmed by 3 bases and the J gene end by 7 bases; junction bases not matched to a gene: 5. Germline V lookup: CDR1 MDHEN, CDR2 SYDVKM. CDR3 length: 14 amino acids. DNA of the CDR3: TGTGCCAGCAGTTTTCGGGAGGGACGTAATGAGCAGTTCTTC. Protein sequence: CASSFREGRNEQFF.

The chain uses TRBV5-1 and TRBJ2-7; no clear D. The CDR3 runs 12 residues. Germline V gene data show CDR1 as SGHRS and CDR2 as YFSETQ. V was trimmed by 0 bases and J by 3 bases, leaving 4 bases between them. This CDR3 is CASSLENYEQYF. The CDR3 DNA reads as TGCGCCAGCAGCTTGGAGAACTACGAGCAGTACTTC.

The V and J genes are TRBV4-1 and TRBJ2-7; D is uncertain. CDR3 length equals 13 residues. Deletions cut 1 base from V and 7 bases from J, with 11 bases between. Germline V gives CDR1 MGHRA, CDR2 YSYEKL. CDR3 sequence (DNA): TGCGCCAGCAGCCAAGTAGGGCCGTGGGAGCAGTACTTC. Translation: CASSQVGPWEQYF.

The V and J genes are TRBV18 and TRBJ1-5, with 9 bases that match TRBD1. In germline, CDR1 is KGHSH, CDR2 LQKENI. The CDR3 totals 15 residues. V was pared by 5 bases and J by 0 bases, with 2 bases of the junction left unmatched. The CDR3 DNA reads as TGTGCCAGCTCATGGACAGGGGATAGCAATCAGCCCCAGCATTTT. It codes for CASSWTGDSNQPQHF.

This chain joins TRBV19 and TRBJ2-3; 13 bases align to TRBD2. This CDR3 comprises 16 residues. Germline values: CDR1 LNHDA, CDR2 SQIVND (reference sequence). The V gene end was trimmed by 4 bases and the J gene end by 5 bases; junction bases not matched to a gene: 6. CDR3 nucleotide sequence: TGTGCCAGTAGTACAAGGACTAGCGGGGGAAGAGATACGCAGTATTTT. It is translated as CASSTRTSGGRDTQYF.

The chain recombines TRBV5-1 with TRBJ1-6, with a possible D match to TRBD1 (6 bases). CDR3 length equals 16 residues. In germline, CDR1 is SGHRS, CDR2 YFSETQ. V dropped 2 bases and J dropped 4 bases, with 13 bases sitting between them. The DNA for the CDR3 is TGCGCCAGCAGCTTAGGGACACTGACTTATAATTCACCCCTCCACTTT. This encodes CASSLGTLTYNSPLHF.

The rearrangement joins TRBV5-4 to TRBJ2-3; TRBD2 matches 7 bases. V dropped 7 bases and J dropped 5; count of bases not matched to a gene: 7. Germline V CDR1 and CDR2: SGHNT, YYREEE (reference sequence). This CDR3 has 13 residues. DNA for the CDR3: TGTGCCAGCGCATCGGGGGGTAGAGATACGCAGTATTTT. It codes for CASASGGRDTQYF.

J is TRBJ2-1 and V is TRBV9, with D uncertain. The CDR3 is 16 residues long. Germline CDR1 SGDLS, CDR2 YYNGEE. V was shortened by 0 bases and J by 0 bases, with 10 bases between the two germline ends. The DNA of the CDR3 is TGTGCCAGCAGCGTAGATCTAGGGCTCTCCTACAATGAGCAGTTCTTC. As protein: CASSVDLGLSYNEQFF. Together with reference TRBV9 and TRBJ2-1, the CDR3 gives the full variable domain: DSGVTQTPKHLITATGQRVTLRCSPRSGDLSVYWYQQSLDQGLQFLIQYYNGEERAKGNILERFSAQQFPDLHSELNLSSLELGDSALYFCASSVDLGLSYNEQFFGPGTRLTVL.

The sample holds one count of this clone. The rearrangement joins TRBV5-4 to TRBJ2-1; a weak D match, TRBD1 (6 bases). The CDR3 totals 13 residues. Per the germline V gene, CDR1 is SGHNT and CDR2 is YYREEE (reference sequence). The V end lost 2 bases, the J end lost 8 bases, and 11 bases lay between the germline ends. The CDR3 loop reads CASSFEGVHEQFF. For the CDR3, the DNA is TGTGCCAGCAGCTTTGAGGGGGTCCATGAGCAGTTCTTC.

In its sample, this clone was seen a few times. J is TRBJ2-2 and V is TRBV13; D tentatively reads TRBD1 or TRBD2 (6 bases each). Trimming took 0 bases from V and 0 from J, leaving 17 bases between them. CDR1 and CDR2 from the germline V gene are PRHDT and FYEKMQ (reference sequence). The CDR3 totals 19 residues. The CDR3 loop reads CASSLGRSWGATNTGELFF. The CDR3 nucleotides read TGTGCCAGCAGCTTAGGCCGTTCTTGGGGGGCCACGAACACCGGGGAGCTGTTTTTT.